The rows below give T cell receptor beta chains drawn from one sample of a study of beta chain features in type 1 diabetes. Produced via immunoSEQ multiplex PCR; TCRdb's table is partial and in-frame only. The top ten hold around 0.02% of the sample, which has 850,000 to 900,000 clones, 15% to 20% seen once. The sample comprised naive CD4+ T cells from blood. The receptors come from a woman between 18 and 29 years old in good health. CDR3s include the opening cysteine and the closing phenylalanine or tryptophan. D genes are given only for firm matches. Rows may omit the clone size; those that give it use once, few, many or a size class.

TGTGCCAGCAGTTTTGGGACAGGGGGATTGAACACTGAAGCTTTCTTT | CASSFGTGGLNTEAFF | 16 | TRBJ1-1 | TRBV28 | TRBD1 | NA
TGTGCCAGCAGTCATACCGGGACTAGCGGGGATGAGCAGTTCTTC | CASSHTGTSGDEQFF | 15 | TRBJ2-1 | TRBV6-5 | TRBD2 | NA
TGTGCCAGCAGCCGGGACAGCCTCTACGAGCAGTACTTC | CASSRDSLYEQYF | 13 | TRBJ2-7 | TRBV27 | TRBD1 | NA
TGCGCCAGCAGCTTGGACCTAGCGGGAAGCCGGGAGCTGTTTTTT | CASSLDLAGSRELFF | 15 | TRBJ2-2 | TRBV5-1 | TRBD2 | few
TGTGCCAGCAGCTCTACTGGACAGGACATATATGGCTACACCTTC | CASSSTGQDIYGYTF | 15 | TRBJ1-2 | TRBV6-6 | TRBD1 | few
TGCGCCAGCAGCTTGGTCGGTGGAGTGTATGGCTACACCTTC | CASSLVGGVYGYTF | 14 | TRBJ1-2 | TRBV5-1 | NA | NA
TGTGCCAGCAGCGCTAGCCCCGTGGGGGGGGAAGATACGCAGTATTTT | CASSASPVGGEDTQYF | 16 | TRBJ2-3 | TRBV9 | TRBD2 | NA
TGTGCCATCAGTAAACAGGGGTCCGAGCAGTACTTC | CAISKQGSEQYF | 12 | TRBJ2-7 | TRBV10-3 | TRBD1 | few
TGTGCCAGCAGCAGACGGACTAGCGGGTGGTTCTATGAGCAGTTCTTC | CASSRRTSGWFYEQFF | 16 | TRBJ2-1 | TRBV7-8 | TRBD2 | few
TGTGCCAGCAGGGCTAGCGGGAGTCATACGCAGTATTTT | CASRASGSHTQYF | 13 | TRBJ2-3 | TRBV6-5 | TRBD2 | NA
TGTGCCAGCAGGTGGACAGGGGGGGATGGCTACACCTTC | CASRWTGGDGYTF | 13 | TRBJ1-2 | TRBV27 | TRBD1 | few
TGTGCCAGCAGCTTATACGGGACAGGGTACGATGAGCAGTTCTTC | CASSLYGTGYDEQFF | 15 | TRBJ2-1 | TRBV7-2 | TRBD1 | few
TGTGCCAGCAGCCAAGATGGCGGAATAAAAGAGACCCAGTACTTC | CASSQDGGIKETQYF | 15 | TRBJ2-5 | TRBV4-2 | NA | NA
TGTGCCAGCAGCTCAACCGGGCCGGCCTCTGGGGCCAACGTCCTGACTTTC | CASSSTGPASGANVLTF | 17 | TRBJ2-6 | TRBV5-4 | NA | few
TGTGCCAGCAGCTGGACCGACAGGGGGCGAGGCTACACCTTC | CASSWTDRGRGYTF | 14 | TRBJ1-2 | TRBV7-9 | TRBD1 | NA
TGTGCCGGACGGGACAGGGGGCGGACCACTGAAGCTTTCTTT | CAGRDRGRTTEAFF | 14 | TRBJ1-1 | TRBV28 | TRBD1 | NA
TGTGCCAGCAGCTTTGGTACTAGCACAGATACGCAGTATTTT | CASSFGTSTDTQYF | 14 | TRBJ2-3 | TRBV7-9 | NA | NA
TGTGCCAGCAGTAATCGGGGTCAGGGGGCGGTTCAGCCCCAGCATTTT | CASSNRGQGAVQPQHF | 16 | TRBJ1-5 | TRBV27 | TRBD1 | few
TGTGCCAGCAGCTGGGACAGGCCCAGCTCTGGGGCCAACGTCCTGACTTTC | CASSWDRPSSGANVLTF | 17 | TRBJ2-6 | TRBV7-9 | TRBD1 | few
TGTGCCAGCAGTCCCACGACCCGCAATCAGCCCCAGCATTTT | CASSPTTRNQPQHF | 14 | TRBJ1-5 | TRBV2 | NA | NA
TGTGCCAGCAGTCCCTTGGGTGCGGGATATGGCTACACCTTC | CASSPLGAGYGYTF | 14 | TRBJ1-2 | TRBV28 | NA | NA
TGCAGCGTTGAAGCGGGACAGGGCTATGGCTACACCTTC | CSVEAGQGYGYTF | 13 | TRBJ1-2 | TRBV29-1 | TRBD1 | few
TGTGCCAGCACCCGACAAACATGTTCCCAGGACAGGGCGAACATTGAAGCTTTCTTT | CASTRQTCSQDRANIEAFF | 19 | TRBJ1-1 | TRBV21-1 | NA | few
TGTGCCAGCTCACCGAGGCCTACCCACTACGAGCAGTACTTC | CASSPRPTHYEQYF | 14 | TRBJ2-7 | TRBV18 | NA | few
TGTGCCAGCAGTGTCCGGGGAGGGAATGAAAAACTGTTTTTT | CASSVRGGNEKLFF | 14 | TRBJ1-4 | TRBV2 | NA | NA
TGTGCCAGCAGCTTAACGGGACAGGGTCCCTCTGGGGCCAACGTCCTGACTTTC | CASSLTGQGPSGANVLTF | 18 | TRBJ2-6 | TRBV7-9 | TRBD1 | few
TGCAGTGCTAGAGGGGGCGGGGAGCTGTTTTTT | CSARGGGELFF | 11 | TRBJ2-2 | TRBV20-1 | NA | few
TGTGCCAGTCAAAGTACGGTCTATAGCAATCAGCCCCAGCATTTT | CASQSTVYSNQPQHF | 15 | TRBJ1-5 | TRBV6-6 | NA | NA
TGTGCCAGCAGCCGAGGGCGCAGGCCTGAAGCTTTCTTT | CASSRGRRPEAFF | 13 | TRBJ1-1 | TRBV7-2 | NA | few
TGTGCCAGCAGCTTTGGTGCTAGCGGGAATACCGGGGAGCTGTTTTTT | CASSFGASGNTGELFF | 16 | TRBJ2-2 | TRBV11-2 | TRBD2 | NA
TGTGCCAGCAGTTACTCGATGACAGCGAACACTGAAGCTTTCTTT | CASSYSMTANTEAFF | 15 | TRBJ1-1 | TRBV6-6 | NA | few
TGTGCCAGCAGCTTAGATGGGGGGCGAAGTCAGCCCCAGCATTTT | CASSLDGGRSQPQHF | 15 | TRBJ1-5 | TRBV7-2 | NA | NA
TGTGCTAGTGGTTTGGCCGGACTAGCGGGACAATCCGGGGAGCTGTTTTTT | CASGLAGLAGQSGELFF | 17 | TRBJ2-2 | TRBV12-5 | TRBD2 | NA
TGTGCCAGTAGTCAAGGGCAGGGTACAGGCATTCAGTACTTC | CASSQGQGTGIQYF | 14 | TRBJ2-4 | TRBV19 | NA | few
TGTGCCAGCAGCTTTTCAATGAACACTGAAGCTTTCTTT | CASSFSMNTEAFF | 13 | TRBJ1-1 | TRBV11-2 | NA | few